This entry features one T cell receptor beta chain sequence. TCRdb's copy holds only in-frame clones and misses some; the assay was immunoSEQ multiplex PCR. The sample contains some 270,000 clones, roughly 89% of which appear only once. V gave up 3 bases and J gave up 0 bases, with 13 bases separating them. Germline V lookup: CDR1 MNHEY, CDR2 SVGAGI. The CDR3 runs to 16 residues. The data stem from a study of blood T cell repertoires in COVID-19. What was sequenced was peripheral blood. This sequence originates from a woman aged 40 to 50 who had recovered from COVID-19. The V call is TRBV6-5, the J call TRBJ2-3, with D possibly matching TRBD2 (6 bases). The CDR3 DNA sequence: TGTGCCAGCAGTTATACTAGCTTCGGGAGCACAGATACGCAGTATTTT. Translating gives CASSYTSFGSTDTQYF.